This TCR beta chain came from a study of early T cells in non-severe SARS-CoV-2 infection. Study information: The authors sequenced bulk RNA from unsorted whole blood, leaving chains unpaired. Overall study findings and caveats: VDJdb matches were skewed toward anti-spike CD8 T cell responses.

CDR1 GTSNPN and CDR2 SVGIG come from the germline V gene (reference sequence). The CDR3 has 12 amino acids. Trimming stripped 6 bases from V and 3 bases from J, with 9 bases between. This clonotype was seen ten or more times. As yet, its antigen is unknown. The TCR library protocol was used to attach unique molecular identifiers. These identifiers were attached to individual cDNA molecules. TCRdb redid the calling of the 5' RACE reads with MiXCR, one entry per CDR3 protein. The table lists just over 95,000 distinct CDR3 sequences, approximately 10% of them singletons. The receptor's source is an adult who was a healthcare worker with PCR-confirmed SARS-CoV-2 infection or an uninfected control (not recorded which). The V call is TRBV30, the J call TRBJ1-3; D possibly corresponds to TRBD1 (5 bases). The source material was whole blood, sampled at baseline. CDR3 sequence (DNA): TGTGCCTGTACGAGGGGTGGAAACACCATATATTTT. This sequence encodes CACTRGGNTIYF. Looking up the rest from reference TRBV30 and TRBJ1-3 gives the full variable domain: SQTIHQWPATLVQPVGSPLSLECTVEGTSNPNLYWYRQAAGRGLQLLFYSVGIGQISSEVPQNLSASRPQDRQFILSSKKLLLSDSGFYLCACTRGGNTIYFGEGSWLTVV.